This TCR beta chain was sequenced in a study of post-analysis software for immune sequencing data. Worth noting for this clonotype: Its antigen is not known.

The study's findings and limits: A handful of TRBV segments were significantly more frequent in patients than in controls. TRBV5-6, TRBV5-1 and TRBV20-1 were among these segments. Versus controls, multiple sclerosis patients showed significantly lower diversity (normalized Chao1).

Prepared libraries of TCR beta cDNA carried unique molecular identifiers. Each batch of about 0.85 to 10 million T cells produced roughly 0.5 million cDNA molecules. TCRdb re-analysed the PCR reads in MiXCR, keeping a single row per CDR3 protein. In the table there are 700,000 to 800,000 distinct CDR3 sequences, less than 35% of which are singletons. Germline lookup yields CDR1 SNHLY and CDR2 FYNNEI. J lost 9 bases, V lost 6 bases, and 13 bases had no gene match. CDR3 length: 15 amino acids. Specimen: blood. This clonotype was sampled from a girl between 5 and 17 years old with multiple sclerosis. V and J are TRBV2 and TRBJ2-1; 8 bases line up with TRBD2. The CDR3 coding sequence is TGTGCCAGCAGGGCCGGGACTAGTGGGAGGGGTGAGCAGTTCTTC. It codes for CASRAGTSGRGEQFF.